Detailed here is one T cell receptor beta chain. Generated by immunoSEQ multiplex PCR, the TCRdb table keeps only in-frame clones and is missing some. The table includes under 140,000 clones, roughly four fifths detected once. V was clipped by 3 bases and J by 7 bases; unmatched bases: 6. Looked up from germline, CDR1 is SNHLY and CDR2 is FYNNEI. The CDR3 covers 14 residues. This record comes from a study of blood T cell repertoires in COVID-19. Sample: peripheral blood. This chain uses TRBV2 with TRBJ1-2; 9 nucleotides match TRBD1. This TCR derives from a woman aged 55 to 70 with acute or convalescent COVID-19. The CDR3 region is CASSDWDRVGGYTF. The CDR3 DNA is TGTGCCAGCAGTGACTGGGACAGGGTCGGTGGCTACACCTTC. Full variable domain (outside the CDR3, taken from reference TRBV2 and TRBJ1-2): EPEVTQTPSHQVTQMGQEVILRCVPISNHLYFYWYRQILGQKVEFLVSFYNNEISEKSEIFDDQFSVERPDGSNFTLKIRSTKLEDSAMYFCASSDWDRVGGYTFGSGTRLTVV.